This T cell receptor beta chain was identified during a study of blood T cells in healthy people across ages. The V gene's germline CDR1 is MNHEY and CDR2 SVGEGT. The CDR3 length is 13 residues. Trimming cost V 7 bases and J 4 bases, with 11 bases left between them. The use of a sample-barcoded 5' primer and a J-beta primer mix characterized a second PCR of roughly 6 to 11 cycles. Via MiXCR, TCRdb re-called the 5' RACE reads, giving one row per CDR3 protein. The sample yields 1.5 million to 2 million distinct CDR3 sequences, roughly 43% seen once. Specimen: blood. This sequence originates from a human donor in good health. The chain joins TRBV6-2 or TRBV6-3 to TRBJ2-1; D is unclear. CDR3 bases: TGTGCCAGCAATTATGGCGGATACAATGAGCAGTTCTTC. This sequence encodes CASNYGGYNEQFF.